A single sample gave rise to the 13 T cell receptor beta chains below, sequenced in a study of T cells in Graves' hyperthyroidism and ophthalmopathy. TCR beta CDR3 sequences were amplified from RNA transcripts. Researchers ran a first-round RT-PCR on the TCR CDR3 using the HTBI primer set. A single record per CDR3 protein comes from TCRdb applying MiXCR to the multiplex PCR reads. The sample records approximately 870,000 distinct CDR3 sequences, over 35% being singletons. The sequenced sample was blood. These receptors were collected from a man aged 18 to 29 with Graves' hyperthyroidism.

Written as DNA, the CDR3 is TGTGCCATCACCCAAGGGGCTTCCTACGAGCAGTACTTC. This gives the protein CAITQGASYEQYF. The rearrangement joins TRBV10-3 to TRBJ2-7, with D possibly matching TRBD1 (5 bases). Trimming removed 7 bases from V and 1 base from J, with 11 bases in between. Germline loops: CDR1 ENHRY, CDR2 SYGVKD. CDR3 length: 13 amino acids.

This sequence joins TRBV5-1 and TRBJ1-3; tentatively, D is TRBD1 (5 bases). The germline V and J ends were trimmed by 4 bases and 0 bases, with 14 bases remaining between them. Germline assignment: CDR1 SGHRS and CDR2 YFSETQ. This CDR3 contains 16 residues. DNA for the CDR3: TGCGCCAGCAGCCTTGACAGATACCGCTCTGGAAACACCATATATTTT. This translates into CASSLDRYRSGNTIYF.

This clonotype has only a few counts. The genes are TRBV5-1 and TRBJ2-7; TRBD2 agrees at 7 bases. The germline CDR1 and CDR2 sequences are SGHRS and YFSETQ. This CDR3 region has 16 residues. Trimming at V came to 5 bases and at J to 1 base, leaving 12 bases not matched to a gene. CDR3 DNA: TGCGCCAGCAGTTCGGGGCCAGCGGGGCGTTCCTACGAGCAGTACTTC. Its protein product is CASSSGPAGRSYEQYF.

In regard to this clonotype: It is likely a read error, because the conserved phenylalanine at the end of the CDR3 is missing. It is unclear where the CDR3 begins or ends on the DNA, so no DNA is shown, and the CDR3 is as TCRdb lists it. The rearrangement uses TRBV7-9 and TRBJ1-1; the table's D gene call, TRBD1, was not cross checked with the DNA. The CDR3 is 9 residues long, ends included. Germline CDR1 reads SEHNR; CDR2 reads FQNEAQ (reference sequence). The CDR3 is CASSLTGGI.

The chain couples TRBV29-1 to TRBJ2-3, with D tentatively TRBD2 (6 bases). There are 11 residues in the CDR3. Germline V gene sequence: CDR1 SQVTM, CDR2 ANQGSEA. Deletions cut 6 bases from V and 5 bases from J, with 9 bases between. The CDR3: CSVSSGDTQYF. In nucleotides, the CDR3 is TGCAGCGTCAGTAGCGGAGATACGCAGTATTTT.

This clonotype was counted many times. The chain uses TRBV2 and TRBJ1-5; no definite D call. Trimming left V 5 bases short and J 0 bases short, with 11 bases between. Germline CDR1 is SNHLY and CDR2 is FYNNEI. The CDR3 consists of 15 residues. The CDR3 spells CASSPGAYSNQPQHF. CDR3 DNA: TGTGCCAGCAGTCCAGGAGCTTATAGCAATCAGCCCCAGCATTTT. Filled out from reference TRBV2 and TRBJ1-5, the complete variable domain reads EPEVTQTPSHQVTQMGQEVILRCVPISNHLYFYWYRQILGQKVEFLVSFYNNEISEKSEIFDDQFSVERPDGSNFTLKIRSTKLEDSAMYFCASSPGAYSNQPQHFGDGTRLSIL.

A few counts support this clonotype. The genes are TRBV20-1 and TRBJ2-7; no clear D gene. The CDR3 consists of 11 residues. The germline V and J ends were trimmed by 6 bases and 2 bases, with 8 bases remaining between them. The V gene's germline CDR1 is DFQATT and CDR2 SNEGSKA (reference sequence). The CDR3 sequence: CSAPGPYEQYF. The CDR3 DNA sequence: TGCAGTGCCCCCGGCCCCTACGAGCAGTACTTC.

Comments on this clonotype: A much larger clone differs by one base, so this may be a read error. The chain carries TRBV2 and TRBJ2-7, with 7 bases fitting TRBD2. Looked up from germline, CDR1 is SNHLY and CDR2 is FYNNEI. Trimming at V came to 4 bases and at J to 0 bases, leaving 6 bases not matched to a gene. There are 15 residues in the CDR3. For the CDR3, the DNA is TGTGCCAGCAGTGGAGCGGGGCGACCCTCCTACGAGCAGTACTTC. Translating it yields CASSGAGRPSYEQYF.

Points on this clonotype: Mismatch with germline at one junction end may stem from a read error. The chain recombines TRBV10-3 with TRBJ2-7; perhaps TRBD1 as D (6 bases). This CDR3 is built from 15 residues. CDR1 is ENHRY, CDR2 SYGVKD, per germline. DNA of the CDR3: TGTGCCAGCAGTGAAGCGGAGACAGGAACCTACGAGCAGTACTTC. Translated, it gives CASSEAETGTYEQYF.

V and J are TRBV2 and TRBJ1-4; TRBD1 agrees at 7 bases. The CDR3 is made up of 14 amino acids. Germline CDR1 reads SNHLY; CDR2 reads FYNNEI. V was clipped by 7 bases and J by 4 bases; unmatched bases: 6. CDR3: CASKGAAYNEKLFF. The CDR3 DNA is TGTGCCAGCAAGGGGGCAGCCTATAATGAAAAACTGTTTTTT.

V is TRBV7-2 and J is TRBJ2-7; 16 bases map to TRBD2. The junction had 18 bases not matched to a gene; V was cut back by 6 bases and J by 10 bases. This CDR3 region has 18 residues. The germline V gene has CDR1 SGHTA and CDR2 FQGNSA. As DNA, the CDR3 is TGTGCCAGCAGTCCACAGGGACTAGCGGGAGGGAGGGGACAAAGACAGTACTTC. The encoded protein is CASSPQGLAGGRGQRQYF.

This clonotype was counted between two and nine times. The rearrangement uses TRBV7-3 and TRBJ1-1; 7 bases match TRBD1. This CDR3 has 14 residues. V shed 6 bases and J 9 bases; nucleotides not matched to a gene: 13. Germline V gene lookup returns CDR1 SGHTA and CDR2 FQGTGA. CDR3: CASSNTGASGKAFF. Written as DNA, the CDR3 is TGTGCCAGCAGTAATACAGGGGCGAGCGGGAAAGCTTTCTTT.

This chain links TRBV6-1 with TRBJ1-2, with D hard to call. Trimming cost V 8 bases and J 4 bases, with 20 bases left between them. Looked up from germline, CDR1 is MNHNS and CDR2 is SASEGT. The CDR3 is made up of 15 amino acids. CDR3 protein: CASFEEGRPPYGYTF. As DNA, the CDR3 is TGTGCCAGCTTCGAAGAGGGCAGGCCCCCCTATGGCTACACCTTC.